Below are 5 T cell receptor beta chains sequenced from a single sample in a study. In TCRdb, the RT-PCR reads were re-called with MiXCR into one record per CDR3 protein. Of about 680,000 distinct CDR3 sequences listed, 12% to 15% are singletons. Sequenced sample: memory CD4+ T cells from blood. The source is a female donor in good health, serving as a healthy control.

This clonotype came up a few times. Written as DNA, the CDR3 is TGTGCCAGCACTGTGACAGGGGGCGCCTATGGCTACACCTTC. Translated, it gives CASTVTGGAYGYTF. This chain uses TRBV6-1 with TRBJ1-2; the match to TRBD1 covers 10 bases. Germline loops: CDR1 MNHNS, CDR2 SASEGT. V was pared by 7 bases and J by 4 bases, with 6 bases of the junction left unmatched. CDR3 size: 14 residues.

This clonotype showed up many times. This chain connects TRBV2 to TRBJ1-1; a weak D match, TRBD1 (6 bases). V shed 5 bases and J shed 3 bases, with 16 bases lying between them. CDR3 length equals 15 residues. CDR1 SNHLY and CDR2 FYNNEI come from the germline V gene. CDR3 loop: CASSPGGTGDTEAFF. The DNA for the CDR3 is TGTGCCAGCAGTCCGGGGGGCACCGGGGACACTGAAGCTTTCTTT.

In this sample, this clonotype turned up a few times. The rearrangement uses TRBV5-1 and TRBJ1-4, with a weak D call TRBD1 (6 bases). Trimming stripped 3 bases from V and 4 bases from J, with 10 bases between. This CDR3 has 14 amino acids. Looked up from germline, CDR1 is SGHRS and CDR2 is YFSETQ. The CDR3 DNA sequence: TGCGCCAGCAGCTCGGACAGATTTAATGAAAAACTGTTTTTT. Translating gives CASSSDRFNEKLFF.

CDR3 DNA: TGTGCCAGCAGTGGGACAGGGCTATACAATGAGCAGTTCTTC. Encoded protein: CASSGTGLYNEQFF. This rearrangement joins TRBV6-2 or TRBV6-3 to TRBJ2-1, with 9 bases matching TRBD1. The CDR3 has 14 residues. V trimming: 5 bases; J trimming: 4 bases; junction bases outside the gene matches: 3. Germline loops: CDR1 MNHEY, CDR2 SVGEGT.

The V call is TRBV7-6, the J call TRBJ1-3; 7 nucleotides line up with TRBD1. The trim removed 5 bases at V and 0 bases at J, leaving 4 bases unmatched. CDR3 length: 15 amino acids. CDR1 is SGHVS and CDR2 is FNYEAQ in the germline V gene. The CDR3 DNA sequence: TGTGCCAGCAGCATGGACAGGATCTCTGGAAACACCATATATTTT. This translates into CASSMDRISGNTIYF.